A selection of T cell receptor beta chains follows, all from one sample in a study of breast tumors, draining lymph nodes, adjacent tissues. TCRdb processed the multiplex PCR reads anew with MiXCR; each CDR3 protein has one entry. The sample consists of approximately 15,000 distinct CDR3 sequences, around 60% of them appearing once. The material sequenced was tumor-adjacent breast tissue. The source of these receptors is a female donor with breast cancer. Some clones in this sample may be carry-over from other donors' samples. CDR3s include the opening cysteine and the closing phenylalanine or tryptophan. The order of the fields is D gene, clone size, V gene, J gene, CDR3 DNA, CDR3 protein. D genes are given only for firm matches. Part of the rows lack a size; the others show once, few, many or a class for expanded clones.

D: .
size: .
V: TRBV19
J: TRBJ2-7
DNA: TGTGCCAGTAGTATCTCGGCAGGGGCAAGCGAGCAGTACTTC
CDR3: CASSISAGASEQYF

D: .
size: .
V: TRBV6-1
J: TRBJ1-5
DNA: TGTGCCAGCAGCGCAGACAGAAATAGCAATCAGCCCCAGCATTTT
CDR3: CASSADRNSNQPQHF

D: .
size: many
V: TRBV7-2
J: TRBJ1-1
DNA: TGTGCCAGCAGCTTTCAACCGGGGTTGAACACTGAAGCTTTCTTT
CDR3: CASSFQPGLNTEAFF

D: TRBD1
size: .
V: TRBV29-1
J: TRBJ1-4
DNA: TGCAGCGTTGGTGACAGGGGAACTAATGAAAAACTGTTTTTT
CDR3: CSVGDRGTNEKLFF

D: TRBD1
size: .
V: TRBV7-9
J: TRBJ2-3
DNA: TGTGCCAGCAGCTCTCGGGACAGTTATACGCAGTATTTT
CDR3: CASSSRDSYTQYF

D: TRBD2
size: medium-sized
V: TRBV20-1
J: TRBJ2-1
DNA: TGCAGTGCTAGAGATCCCGCTAGCGGGGGGGGGACCTACAATGAGCAGTTCTTC
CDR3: CSARDPASGGGTYNEQFF

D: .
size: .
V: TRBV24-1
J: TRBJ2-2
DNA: TGTGCCACCAGTGATTTAGCAGATAACACCGGGGAGCTGTTTTTT
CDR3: CATSDLADNTGELFF

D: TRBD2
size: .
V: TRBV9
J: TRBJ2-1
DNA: TGTGCCAGCAGCAAGGCGGGGGGGGGTTACAATGAGCAGTTCTTC
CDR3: CASSKAGGGYNEQFF

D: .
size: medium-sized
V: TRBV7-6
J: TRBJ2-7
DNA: TGTGCCAGCAGCTTAGAAAGGGCCACCTACGAGCAGTACTTC
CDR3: CASSLERATYEQYF

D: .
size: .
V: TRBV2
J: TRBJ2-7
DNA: TGTGCCAGCAGTGAAGGGGCCGTCCTCTACGAGCAGTACTTC
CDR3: CASSEGAVLYEQYF